This T cell receptor beta chain was identified in a study of blood T cell repertoires in COVID-19. The data were produced by immunoSEQ multiplex PCR, yet TCRdb's version contains in-frame clones alone and is incomplete. Among 250,000 to 350,000 clones, more than 65% were seen once, and the ten largest hold around a sixth. One Seattle source followed patients from active infection through their disease course. CDR3 length equals 19 residues. Germline CDR1 reads SEHNR; CDR2 reads FQNEAQ (reference sequence). V was pared by 1 base and J by 7 bases, with 26 bases between. The sequencing sample was made of peripheral blood. This sequence originates from a person aged 70 to 85 with COVID-19, enrolled during active disease. The genes are TRBV7-9 and TRBJ1-5; possibly TRBD1 for D (6 bases). The CDR3 sequence is CASSLDLSWGRKSYQPQHF. Here the CDR3 DNA reads TGTGCCAGCAGCTTAGATTTGAGCTGGGGGCGGAAGAGTTACCAGCCCCAGCATTTT.